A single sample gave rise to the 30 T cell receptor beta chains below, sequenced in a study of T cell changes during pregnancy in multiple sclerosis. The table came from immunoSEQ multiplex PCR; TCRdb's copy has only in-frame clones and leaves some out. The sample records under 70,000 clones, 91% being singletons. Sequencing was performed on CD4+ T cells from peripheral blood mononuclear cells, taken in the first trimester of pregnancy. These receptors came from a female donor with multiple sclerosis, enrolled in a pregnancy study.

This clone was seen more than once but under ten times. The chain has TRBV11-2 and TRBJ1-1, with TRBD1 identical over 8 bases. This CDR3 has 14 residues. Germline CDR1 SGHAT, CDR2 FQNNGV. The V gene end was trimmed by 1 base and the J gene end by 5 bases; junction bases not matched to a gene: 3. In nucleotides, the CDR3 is TGTGCCAGCAGCTTAGGGGACAGGCGTACTGAAGCTTTCTTT. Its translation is CASSLGDRRTEAFF.

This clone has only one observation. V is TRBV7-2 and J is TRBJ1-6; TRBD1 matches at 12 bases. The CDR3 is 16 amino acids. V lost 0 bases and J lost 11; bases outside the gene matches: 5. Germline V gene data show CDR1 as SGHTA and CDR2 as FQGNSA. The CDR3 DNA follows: TGTGCCAGCAGCTTAGCAACGGGACAGGGGGCCCCACCCCTCCACTTT. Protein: CASSLATGQGAPPLHF.

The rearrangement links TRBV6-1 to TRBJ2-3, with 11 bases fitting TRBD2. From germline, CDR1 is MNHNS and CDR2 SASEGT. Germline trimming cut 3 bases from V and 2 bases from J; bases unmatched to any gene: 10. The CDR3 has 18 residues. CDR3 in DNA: TGTGCCAGCAGTGACATCCCACGACTAGCGGGGAACACAGATACGCAGTATTTT. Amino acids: CASSDIPRLAGNTDTQYF.

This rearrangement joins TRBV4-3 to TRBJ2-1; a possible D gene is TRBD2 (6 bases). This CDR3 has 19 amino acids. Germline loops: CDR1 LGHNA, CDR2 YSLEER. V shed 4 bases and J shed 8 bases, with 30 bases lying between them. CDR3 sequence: CASSRGWLGGKLAPHEQFF. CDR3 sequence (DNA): TGCGCCAGCAGCCGGGGGTGGCTCGGGGGTAAACTAGCTCCCCATGAGCAGTTCTTC.

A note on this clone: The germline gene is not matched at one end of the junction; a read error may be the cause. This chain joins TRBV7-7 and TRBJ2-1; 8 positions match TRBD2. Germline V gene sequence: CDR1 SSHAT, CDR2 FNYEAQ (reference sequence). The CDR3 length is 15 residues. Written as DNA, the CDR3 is TGTGCTAGCAGCGGGAGTGGGGGGGCATTTGGTGAGCAGTTCTTC. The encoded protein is CASSGSGGAFGEQFF.

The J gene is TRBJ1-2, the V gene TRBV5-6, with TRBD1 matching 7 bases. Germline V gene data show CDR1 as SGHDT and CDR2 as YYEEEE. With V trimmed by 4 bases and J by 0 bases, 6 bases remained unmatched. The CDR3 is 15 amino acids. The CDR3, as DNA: TGTGCCAGCAGCCAGGGGGACAGATCTAACTATGGCTACACCTTC. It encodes CASSQGDRSNYGYTF.

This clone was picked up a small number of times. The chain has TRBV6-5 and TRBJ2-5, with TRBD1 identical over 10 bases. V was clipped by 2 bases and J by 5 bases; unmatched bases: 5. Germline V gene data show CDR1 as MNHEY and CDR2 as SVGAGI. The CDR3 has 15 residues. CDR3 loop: CASSYGTGARETQYF. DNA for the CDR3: TGTGCCAGCAGTTACGGGACAGGGGCTCGGGAGACCCAGTACTTC.

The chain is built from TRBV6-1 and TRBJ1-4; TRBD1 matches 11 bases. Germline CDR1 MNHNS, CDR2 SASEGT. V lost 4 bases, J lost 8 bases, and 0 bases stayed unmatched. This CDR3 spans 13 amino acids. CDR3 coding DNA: TGTGCCAGCAGTGGGACAGGGGGCGAAAAACTGTTTTTT. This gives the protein CASSGTGGEKLFF.

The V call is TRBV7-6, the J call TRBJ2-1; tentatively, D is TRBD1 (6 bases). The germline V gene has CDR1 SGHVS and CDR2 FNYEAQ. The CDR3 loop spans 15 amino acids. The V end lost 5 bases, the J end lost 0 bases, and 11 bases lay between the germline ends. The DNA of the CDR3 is TGTGCCAGCAGCCGGGACATCCTCTCCTACAATGAGCAGTTCTTC. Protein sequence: CASSRDILSYNEQFF.

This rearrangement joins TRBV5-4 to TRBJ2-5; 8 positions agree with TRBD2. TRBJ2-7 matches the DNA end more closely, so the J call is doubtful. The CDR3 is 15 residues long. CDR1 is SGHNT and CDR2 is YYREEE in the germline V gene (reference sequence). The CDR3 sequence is CASSSSGGSSYEQYF. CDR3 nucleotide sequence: TGTGCCAGCAGCTCCAGCGGGGGCTCCTCCTACGAGCAGTACTTC.

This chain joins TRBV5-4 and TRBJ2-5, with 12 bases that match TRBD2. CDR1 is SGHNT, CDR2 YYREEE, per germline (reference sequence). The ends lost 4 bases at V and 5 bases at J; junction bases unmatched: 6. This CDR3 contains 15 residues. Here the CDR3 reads CASSMTSGGGETQYF. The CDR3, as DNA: TGTGCCAGCAGCATGACTAGCGGGGGCGGGGAGACCCAGTACTTC.

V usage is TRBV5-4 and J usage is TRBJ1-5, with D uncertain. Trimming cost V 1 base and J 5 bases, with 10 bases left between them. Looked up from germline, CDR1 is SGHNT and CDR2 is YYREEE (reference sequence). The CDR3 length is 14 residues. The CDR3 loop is CASSLLYRYQPQHF. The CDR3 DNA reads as TGTGCCAGCAGCTTGCTTTATAGATATCAGCCCCAGCATTTT.

CDR3 DNA: TGTGCCAGCAGCCCACCGGGTCCCTCGGGCACTGAAGCTTTCTTT. Translated, it gives CASSPPGPSGTEAFF. This chain joins TRBV5-4 and TRBJ1-1; D is ambiguous. CDR1 is SGHNT, CDR2 YYREEE, per germline (reference sequence). The germline V and J ends were trimmed by 4 bases and 4 bases, with 17 bases remaining between them. There are 15 residues in the CDR3.

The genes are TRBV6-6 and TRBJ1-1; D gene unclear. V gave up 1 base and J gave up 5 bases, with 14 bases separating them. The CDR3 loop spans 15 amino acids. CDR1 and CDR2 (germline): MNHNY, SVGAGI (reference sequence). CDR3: CASSYFGSSGTEAFF. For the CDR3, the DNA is TGTGCCAGCAGTTACTTCGGCAGCTCGGGGACTGAAGCTTTCTTT.

CDR3 coding DNA: TGTGCCAGCAGCTTCGACAGGGGGGCGAACACCGGGGAGCTGTTTTTT. Amino acids: CASSFDRGANTGELFF. V is TRBV5-6 and J is TRBJ2-2; 9 bases are shared with TRBD1. The CDR3 spans 16 residues. The germline V gene has CDR1 SGHDT and CDR2 YYEEEE. V lost 2 bases to trimming and J lost 0 bases; unmatched junction nucleotides: 2.

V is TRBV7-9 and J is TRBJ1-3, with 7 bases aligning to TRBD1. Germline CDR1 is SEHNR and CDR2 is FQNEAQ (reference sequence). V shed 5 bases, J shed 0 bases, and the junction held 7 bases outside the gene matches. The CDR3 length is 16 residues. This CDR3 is CASSLRQGLSGNTIYF. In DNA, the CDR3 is TGTGCCAGCAGCCTGCGACAGGGTCTCTCTGGAAACACCATATATTTT.

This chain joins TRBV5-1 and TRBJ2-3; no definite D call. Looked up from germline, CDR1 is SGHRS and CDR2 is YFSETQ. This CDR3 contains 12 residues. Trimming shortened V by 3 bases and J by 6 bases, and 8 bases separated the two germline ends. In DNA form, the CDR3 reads TGCGCCAGCAGCTCAGGCTGGGATACGCAGTATTTT. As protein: CASSSGWDTQYF.

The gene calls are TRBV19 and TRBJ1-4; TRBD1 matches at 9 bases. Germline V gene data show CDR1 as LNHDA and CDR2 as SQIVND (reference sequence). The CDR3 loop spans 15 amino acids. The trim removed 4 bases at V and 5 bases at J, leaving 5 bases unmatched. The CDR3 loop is CASSTPTGGNEKLFF. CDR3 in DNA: TGTGCCAGTAGTACTCCGACAGGGGGAAATGAAAAACTGTTTTTT.

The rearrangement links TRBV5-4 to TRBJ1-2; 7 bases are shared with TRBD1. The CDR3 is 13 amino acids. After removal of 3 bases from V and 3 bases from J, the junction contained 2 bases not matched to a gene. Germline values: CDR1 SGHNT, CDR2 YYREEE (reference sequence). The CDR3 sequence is CASSSDRDYGYTF. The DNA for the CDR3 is TGTGCCAGCAGCTCTGACAGGGACTATGGCTACACCTTC.

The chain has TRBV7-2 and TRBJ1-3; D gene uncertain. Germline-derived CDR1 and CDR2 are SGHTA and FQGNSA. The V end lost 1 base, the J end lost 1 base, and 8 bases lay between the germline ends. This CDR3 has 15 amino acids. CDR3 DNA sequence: TGTGCCAGCAGCTTAGACTTCAGGTCTGGAAACACCATATATTTT. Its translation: CASSLDFRSGNTIYF.

CDR3 amino acids: CASSVDRGPTNFQPQHF. The DNA of the CDR3 is TGCGCCAGCAGCGTGGACAGGGGGCCCACCAATTTTCAGCCCCAGCATTTT. The chain employs TRBV5-1 and TRBJ1-5; 11 bases line up with TRBD1. CDR1 is SGHRS and CDR2 is YFSETQ in the germline V gene. J was trimmed by 6 bases and V by 4 bases; bases with no gene match: 12. This CDR3 is 17 amino acids long.

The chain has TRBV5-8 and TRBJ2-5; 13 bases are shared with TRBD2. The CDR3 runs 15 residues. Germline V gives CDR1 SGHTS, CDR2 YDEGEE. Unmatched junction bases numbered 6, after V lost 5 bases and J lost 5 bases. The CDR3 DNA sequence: TGTGCCAGCAGTCGAGGACTAGCGGGGGCGGAGACCCAGTACTTC. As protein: CASSRGLAGAETQYF.

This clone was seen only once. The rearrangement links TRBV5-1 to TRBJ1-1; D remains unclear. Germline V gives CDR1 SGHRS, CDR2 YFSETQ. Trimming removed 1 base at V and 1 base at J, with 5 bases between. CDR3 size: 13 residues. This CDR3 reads CASSLLSNTEAFF. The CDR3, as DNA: TGCGCCAGCAGCTTGTTATCGAACACTGAAGCTTTCTTT.

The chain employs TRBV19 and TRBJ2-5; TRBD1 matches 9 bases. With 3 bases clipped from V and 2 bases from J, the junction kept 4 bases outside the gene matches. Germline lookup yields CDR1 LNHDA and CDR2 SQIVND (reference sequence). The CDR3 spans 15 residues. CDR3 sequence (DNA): TGTGCCAGTAGTATGTTGGGACAGGGACAAGAGACCCAGTACTTC. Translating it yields CASSMLGQGQETQYF.

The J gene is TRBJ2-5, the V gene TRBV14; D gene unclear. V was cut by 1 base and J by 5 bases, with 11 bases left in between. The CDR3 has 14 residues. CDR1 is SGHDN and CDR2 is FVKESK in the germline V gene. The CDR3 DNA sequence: TGTGCCAGCAGCCAAGGGGCCAGACGGGAGACCCAGTACTTC. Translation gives CASSQGARRETQYF. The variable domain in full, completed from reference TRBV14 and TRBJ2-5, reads EAGVTQFPSHSVIEKGQTVTLRCDPISGHDNLYWYRRVMGKEIKFLLHFVKESKQDESGMPNNRFLAERTGGTYSTLKVQPAELEDSGVYFCASSQGARRETQYFGPGTRLLVL.

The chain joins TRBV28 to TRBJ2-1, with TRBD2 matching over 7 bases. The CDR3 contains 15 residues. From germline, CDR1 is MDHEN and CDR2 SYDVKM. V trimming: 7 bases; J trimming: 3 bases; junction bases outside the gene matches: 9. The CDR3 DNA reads TGTGCCAGCATCTCGCCGGCTAGCGGCTACAATGAGCAGTTCTTC. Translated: CASISPASGYNEQFF.

The CDR3 here is CASSKSGTRSTDTQYF. The CDR3 DNA sequence: TGTGCCAGTAGTAAATCCGGGACTAGGTCCACAGATACGCAGTATTTT. The chain has TRBV19 and TRBJ2-3; 8 bases align to TRBD2. The CDR3 covers 16 residues. The J segment lost 2 bases and the V segment lost 4 bases, leaving 8 bases of the junction unmatched. Per germline, CDR1 LNHDA and CDR2 SQIVND (reference sequence).

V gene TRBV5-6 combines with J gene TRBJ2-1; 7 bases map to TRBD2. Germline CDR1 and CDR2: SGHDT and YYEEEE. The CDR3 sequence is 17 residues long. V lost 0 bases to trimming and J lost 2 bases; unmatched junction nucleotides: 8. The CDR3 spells CASSLGAASGPYNEQFF. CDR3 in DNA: TGTGCCAGCAGCTTGGGGGCGGCTAGCGGTCCCTACAATGAGCAGTTCTTC.

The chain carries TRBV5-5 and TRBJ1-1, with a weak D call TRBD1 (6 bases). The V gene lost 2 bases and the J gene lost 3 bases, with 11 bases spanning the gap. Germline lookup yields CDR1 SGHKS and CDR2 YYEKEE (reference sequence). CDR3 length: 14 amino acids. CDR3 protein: CASSFRGADTEAFF. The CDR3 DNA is TGTGCCAGCAGCTTCCGGGGGGCTGACACTGAAGCTTTCTTT.

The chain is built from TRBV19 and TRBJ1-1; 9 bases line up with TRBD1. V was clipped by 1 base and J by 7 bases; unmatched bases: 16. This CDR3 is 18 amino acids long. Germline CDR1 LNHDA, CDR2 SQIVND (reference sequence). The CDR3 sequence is CASSIGYPSGTGFGEAFF. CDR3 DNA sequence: TGTGCCAGTAGTATAGGGTACCCCTCCGGGACAGGGTTCGGTGAAGCTTTCTTT.